This is a list of T cell receptor beta chains from one sample in a study of graft-versus-host responses after intestinal transplantation. Repertoires were generated with immunoSEQ multiplex PCR, while TCRdb's copy carries only in-frame clones and drops some. The sample shows 90,000 to 120,000 clones, about 90% of them seen only once. Which antigens these TCRs recognize remains unknown. The material was unstimulated CD4+ T cells sorted from spleen or lymph node cells, obtained before intestinal transplant. The source of these receptors is a human donor who received an intestinal transplant. Both conserved end residues are part of each CDR3. Each record gives: V gene, clone size, J gene, D gene, CDR3 DNA, CDR3 protein. A D gene is named only where the DNA matches it firmly. Expanded clones are given a class, and other clones once, few, many or no size at all.

V gene: TRBV7-3
clone size: once
J gene: TRBJ1-2
D gene: -
CDR3 DNA: TGTGCCAGCAGCTTTTCCGGGAAAGAAGGCTACACCTTC
CDR3 protein: CASSFSGKEGYTF

V gene: TRBV10-2
clone size: -
J gene: TRBJ2-7
D gene: -
CDR3 DNA: TGCGCCAGCAAATCCGGGACAAGCATCCCCTACGAGCAGTACTTC
CDR3 protein: CASKSGTSIPYEQYF

V gene: TRBV5-1
clone size: -
J gene: TRBJ1-6
D gene: -
CDR3 DNA: TGCGCCAGCAGCTTGGGAGGGGATTCTTCACCCCTCCACTTT
CDR3 protein: CASSLGGDSSPLHF

V gene: TRBV2
clone size: -
J gene: TRBJ1-2
D gene: -
CDR3 DNA: TGTGCCAGCACTAATAAGAGGCTGCAGCATGGCTACACCTTC
CDR3 protein: CASTNKRLQHGYTF

V gene: TRBV5-6
clone size: once
J gene: TRBJ1-3
D gene: -
CDR3 DNA: TGTGCCAGCAGCTACTTCGGGTCCCGGGCTAGAAACACCATATATTTT
CDR3 protein: CASSYFGSRARNTIYF

V gene: TRBV4-1
clone size: -
J gene: TRBJ2-6
D gene: -
CDR3 DNA: TGCGCCAGCAGCCAAGTAACAGGCTTCTTCTCTGGGGCCAACGTCCTGACTTTC
CDR3 protein: CASSQVTGFFSGANVLTF

V gene: TRBV5-1
clone size: -
J gene: TRBJ2-1
D gene: TRBD1
CDR3 DNA: TGCGCCAGCAGCTCGGGACAGGGGGACCACAATGAGCAGTTCTTC
CDR3 protein: CASSSGQGDHNEQFF

V gene: TRBV6-1
clone size: -
J gene: TRBJ1-2
D gene: TRBD1
CDR3 DNA: TGTGCCAGCAGTGAAGCGGGGACAGGGGGATATGGCTACACCTTC
CDR3 protein: CASSEAGTGGYGYTF

V gene: TRBV28
clone size: -
J gene: TRBJ1-6
D gene: -
CDR3 DNA: TGTGCCAGCAGTTTATCCTCCTATAATTCACCCCTCCACTTT
CDR3 protein: CASSLSSYNSPLHF

V gene: TRBV7-9
clone size: -
J gene: TRBJ1-2
D gene: TRBD1
CDR3 DNA: TGTGCCAGCAGCTTAGGTTCCAGGGGGCTTGGAGGCTACACCTTC
CDR3 protein: CASSLGSRGLGGYTF

V gene: TRBV6-1
clone size: -
J gene: TRBJ1-5
D gene: TRBD1
CDR3 DNA: TGTGCCAGCAGGCCGGGACAGGGTTTAGATACGCAGCATTTT
CDR3 protein: CASRPGQGLDTQHF

V gene: TRBV4-2
clone size: -
J gene: TRBJ2-3
D gene: -
CDR3 DNA: TGTGCCAGCAGCCCCAGGGAACAGGGAGGACGGGCCACAGATACGCAGTATTTT
CDR3 protein: CASSPREQGGRATDTQYF

V gene: TRBV5-4
clone size: once
J gene: TRBJ1-1
D gene: -
CDR3 DNA: TGTGCCAGCAGCAAGGACACGAACACTGAAGCTTTCTTT
CDR3 protein: CASSKDTNTEAFF

V gene: TRBV9
clone size: -
J gene: TRBJ2-1
D gene: TRBD2
CDR3 DNA: TGTGCCAGCAGCGGCGGGGGGAGGTACAATGAGCAGTTCTTC
CDR3 protein: CASSGGGRYNEQFF

V gene: TRBV2
clone size: -
J gene: TRBJ2-4
D gene: TRBD1
CDR3 DNA: TGTGCCAGCAGTGAGGAGACAGGGGCCCAATCGTCGTACTTC
CDR3 protein: CASSEETGAQSSYF

V gene: TRBV28
clone size: -
J gene: TRBJ2-7
D gene: -
CDR3 DNA: TGTGCCAGCAGTTTACCTAGCGCGACCTACGAGCAGTACTTC
CDR3 protein: CASSLPSATYEQYF

V gene: TRBV27
clone size: -
J gene: TRBJ1-2
D gene: TRBD1
CDR3 DNA: TGTGCCAGCAGTCCGACAGGGAGATACTATGGCTACACCTTC
CDR3 protein: CASSPTGRYYGYTF

V gene: TRBV6-5
clone size: -
J gene: TRBJ2-1
D gene: -
CDR3 DNA: TGTGCCAGCAGGGTGAGTAGGTCCTACAATGAGCAGTTCTTC
CDR3 protein: CASRVSRSYNEQFF

V gene: TRBV5-6
clone size: -
J gene: TRBJ2-2
D gene: -
CDR3 DNA: TGTGCCAGCAGCTCCACGACAGTAGCTTCGACCGGGGAGCTGTTTTTT
CDR3 protein: CASSSTTVASTGELFF

V gene: TRBV6-1
clone size: -
J gene: TRBJ2-7
D gene: TRBD2
CDR3 DNA: TGTGCCAGCAGTGAAAGGGCGGGAGGATCCTACGAGCAGTACTTC
CDR3 protein: CASSERAGGSYEQYF

V gene: TRBV29-1
clone size: -
J gene: TRBJ2-5
D gene: TRBD1
CDR3 DNA: TGCAGCGTTTCTGACAGGGGGCGCGTGGAGACCCAGTACTTC
CDR3 protein: CSVSDRGRVETQYF

V gene: TRBV10-3
clone size: -
J gene: TRBJ1-4
D gene: -
CDR3 DNA: TGTGCCATCAGTGATTCTGGGGGGGATGAAAAACTGTTTTTT
CDR3 protein: CAISDSGGDEKLFF

V gene: TRBV12-5
clone size: -
J gene: TRBJ2-5
D gene: TRBD2
CDR3 DNA: TGTGCTAGTGGCTATTACGGGGGGGCGGACCAAGAGACCCAGTACTTC
CDR3 protein: CASGYYGGADQETQYF

V gene: TRBV28
clone size: -
J gene: TRBJ2-5
D gene: -
CDR3 DNA: TGTGCCAGCAGTTTAAAGGGGGTTTTTCGCCAAGAGACCCAGTACTTC
CDR3 protein: CASSLKGVFRQETQYF

V gene: TRBV12-5
clone size: -
J gene: TRBJ2-1
D gene: TRBD1
CDR3 DNA: TGTGCTAGTGGTTTGGCCGGGACAGTCAATGAGCAGTTCTTC
CDR3 protein: CASGLAGTVNEQFF

V gene: TRBV18
clone size: -
J gene: TRBJ1-1
D gene: -
CDR3 DNA: TGTGCCAGCTCACCAACCGACACCAACACTGAAGCTTTCTTT
CDR3 protein: CASSPTDTNTEAFF

V gene: TRBV7-6
clone size: -
J gene: TRBJ1-4
D gene: TRBD1
CDR3 DNA: TGTGCCAGCAGCTTAGACGGGACAGCAAATGAAAAACTGTTTTTT
CDR3 protein: CASSLDGTANEKLFF

V gene: TRBV29-1
clone size: -
J gene: TRBJ1-6
D gene: TRBD1
CDR3 DNA: TGCAGCGTTGGTACAGGGGTTAATTCACCCCTCCACTTT
CDR3 protein: CSVGTGVNSPLHF

V gene: TRBV25-1
clone size: -
J gene: TRBJ1-5
D gene: -
CDR3 DNA: TGTGCCAGCAGTGCACAAGGCCATCAGCCCCAGCATTTT
CDR3 protein: CASSAQGHQPQHF

V gene: TRBV7-9
clone size: -
J gene: TRBJ2-1
D gene: TRBD2
CDR3 DNA: TGTGCCAGCAGCTTACTCCCACCGGTGAGCGGGAGCCACAATGAGCAGTTCTTC
CDR3 protein: CASSLLPPVSGSHNEQFF

V gene: TRBV7-9
clone size: -
J gene: TRBJ2-7
D gene: TRBD1
CDR3 DNA: TGTGCCAGCAGCTTAGGCCACAGGGGCTACGAGCAGTACTTC
CDR3 protein: CASSLGHRGYEQYF

V gene: TRBV5-6
clone size: -
J gene: TRBJ2-5
D gene: TRBD2
CDR3 DNA: TGTGCCAGCAGCTTGACTAGCGGGAGACGCGAGACCCAGTACTTC
CDR3 protein: CASSLTSGRRETQYF

V gene: TRBV2
clone size: -
J gene: TRBJ2-5
D gene: -
CDR3 DNA: TGTGCCAGCAGTCCCCTCGAGACCCAGTACTTC
CDR3 protein: CASSPLETQYF

V gene: TRBV19
clone size: -
J gene: TRBJ2-5
D gene: -
CDR3 DNA: TGTGCCAGTAGTATAGGGGGCCAAGAGACCCAGTACTTC
CDR3 protein: CASSIGGQETQYF

V gene: TRBV18
clone size: -
J gene: TRBJ1-2
D gene: TRBD1
CDR3 DNA: TGTGCCAGCTCACCGGGGGACAGGGGTTTCCATGGCTACACCTTC
CDR3 protein: CASSPGDRGFHGYTF

V gene: TRBV7-2
clone size: -
J gene: TRBJ2-5
D gene: -
CDR3 DNA: TGTGCCAGCAGCTTTGGCGGGGCAGGAGGCCCAGAGACCCAGTACTTC
CDR3 protein: CASSFGGAGGPETQYF

V gene: TRBV5-5
clone size: -
J gene: TRBJ2-7
D gene: -
CDR3 DNA: TGTGCCAGCAGCTTGGGACCACTGGCCATTTACGAGCAGTACTTC
CDR3 protein: CASSLGPLAIYEQYF

V gene: TRBV5-1
clone size: once
J gene: TRBJ2-7
D gene: -
CDR3 DNA: TGCGCCAGCAGCTTGGCTGGGCGCGACGAGCAGTACTTC
CDR3 protein: CASSLAGRDEQYF

V gene: TRBV19
clone size: few
J gene: TRBJ1-5
D gene: -
CDR3 DNA: TGTGCCAGTAGTATCCCAATGGGCAATCAGCCCCAGCATTTT
CDR3 protein: CASSIPMGNQPQHF

V gene: TRBV4-1
clone size: -
J gene: TRBJ1-5
D gene: TRBD1
CDR3 DNA: TGCGCCAGCAGCGTACAGGGGACCAATCAGCCCCAGCATTTT
CDR3 protein: CASSVQGTNQPQHF

V gene: TRBV28
clone size: -
J gene: TRBJ2-1
D gene: TRBD1
CDR3 DNA: TGTGCCAGCAGTTTCTCCGGACAGGGGGCTCGTGGCTACAATGAGCAGTTCTTC
CDR3 protein: CASSFSGQGARGYNEQFF

V gene: TRBV7-2
clone size: -
J gene: TRBJ2-2
D gene: -
CDR3 DNA: TGTGCCAGCAGCTTAGCAGGGAACACCGGGGAGCTGTTTTTT
CDR3 protein: CASSLAGNTGELFF

V gene: TRBV7-6
clone size: -
J gene: TRBJ2-5
D gene: TRBD1
CDR3 DNA: TGTGCCAGCAGCTTAGGGCCGCTAGGGGGCCGCGACGAGACCCAGTACTTC
CDR3 protein: CASSLGPLGGRDETQYF

V gene: TRBV5-1
clone size: -
J gene: TRBJ2-5
D gene: TRBD1
CDR3 DNA: TGCGCCAGCAGCCCGGACAGGGCGGAGACCCAGTACTTC
CDR3 protein: CASSPDRAETQYF

V gene: TRBV10-2
clone size: -
J gene: TRBJ2-5
D gene: TRBD2
CDR3 DNA: TGCGCCAGCAGTGGGTTAGCGGGAGAGCCGTGGAAGACCCAGTACTTC
CDR3 protein: CASSGLAGEPWKTQYF

V gene: TRBV14
clone size: -
J gene: TRBJ1-1
D gene: -
CDR3 DNA: TGTGCCAGCAGCCCCTTACAGGGGAACACTGAAGCTTTCTTT
CDR3 protein: CASSPLQGNTEAFF

V gene: TRBV2
clone size: -
J gene: TRBJ1-2
D gene: TRBD1
CDR3 DNA: TGTGCCAGCAGTACCGACAGGGTTGGCTACACCTTC
CDR3 protein: CASSTDRVGYTF

V gene: TRBV5-5
clone size: -
J gene: TRBJ2-5
D gene: -
CDR3 DNA: TGTGCCAGCAGCTTAGAGACCCAGTACTTC
CDR3 protein: CASSLETQYF

V gene: TRBV5-1
clone size: once
J gene: TRBJ1-1
D gene: -
CDR3 DNA: TGCGCCAGCAGCTTGGGTGGGGCCACTGAAGCTTTCTTT
CDR3 protein: CASSLGGATEAFF

V gene: TRBV2
clone size: -
J gene: TRBJ1-5
D gene: -
CDR3 DNA: TGTGCCAGCCGGGGAGGGCTGAGCAATCAGCCCCAGCATTTT
CDR3 protein: CASRGGLSNQPQHF

V gene: TRBV27
clone size: -
J gene: TRBJ2-1
D gene: -
CDR3 DNA: TGTGCCAGCAGTGGTGGGGCCAAGATATATGAGCAGTTCTTC
CDR3 protein: CASSGGAKIYEQFF

V gene: TRBV10-3
clone size: -
J gene: TRBJ2-5
D gene: TRBD1
CDR3 DNA: TGTGCCATCAGTGAGTCGACAGGGGGGGAAGAGACCCAGTACTTC
CDR3 protein: CAISESTGGEETQYF

V gene: TRBV6-1
clone size: -
J gene: TRBJ1-1
D gene: -
CDR3 DNA: TGTGCCAGCAGTGACCAGGGGAGTAGCACTGAAGCTTTCTTT
CDR3 protein: CASSDQGSSTEAFF

V gene: TRBV11-2
clone size: -
J gene: TRBJ2-7
D gene: TRBD2
CDR3 DNA: TGTGCCAGCAGCTTAAACGGGGGGTTCTACGAGCAGTACTTC
CDR3 protein: CASSLNGGFYEQYF

V gene: TRBV9
clone size: -
J gene: TRBJ2-2
D gene: -
CDR3 DNA: TGTGCCAGCAGAAAGGGAGTTGACACCGGGGAGCTGTTTTTT
CDR3 protein: CASRKGVDTGELFF

V gene: TRBV30
clone size: -
J gene: TRBJ2-4
D gene: -
CDR3 DNA: TGTGCCTGGTCCTCGGCGGGGCCGACTATTCAGTACTTC
CDR3 protein: CAWSSAGPTIQYF

V gene: TRBV6-5
clone size: -
J gene: TRBJ2-5
D gene: -
CDR3 DNA: TGTGCCAGCGGGCAGGGGAGAATAGAGACCCAGTACTTC
CDR3 protein: CASGQGRIETQYF